This T cell receptor (beta chain) was documented in a study of T cell repertoires in ileal Crohn's disease. Study-level information: Median disease duration was roughly 8.4 years; 35% smoked at surgery.

This clone is medium-sized (0.01 to 0.1%) within its sample. The data were produced by immunoSEQ multiplex PCR, yet TCRdb's version contains in-frame clones alone and is incomplete. Here the sample spans 13,000 or so clones, around four fifths being singletons. This CDR3 has 12 residues. Germline CDR1 is MGHRA and CDR2 is YSYEKL. With 1 base removed from V and 7 bases from J, the gap between germline ends came to 7 bases. Time point indicated: neoterminal ileum biopsy at postoperative endoscopy, about 6 months after surgery. This sequence originates from an adult with Crohn's disease. Sequenced material: ileal tissue. The gene calls are TRBV4-1 and TRBJ1-1; D gene ambiguous. Written as DNA, the CDR3 is TGCGCCAGCAGCCAAGCGGCGGATGAAGCTTTCTTT. As protein: CASSQAADEAFF.